The 10 T cell receptor beta chains below were found in one sample sequenced in a study of graft-versus-host responses after intestinal transplantation. The antigens these receptors bind are not known. The data were produced by immunoSEQ multiplex PCR, yet TCRdb's version contains in-frame clones alone and is incomplete. This sample has about 70,000 clones, with around 95% found just once. The source material was unstimulated CD8+ T cells sorted from spleen or lymph node cells, sampled before intestinal transplant. All receptors derive from a human donor who received an intestinal transplant.

This chain links TRBV28 with TRBJ1-1, with TRBD1 identical over 7 bases. V shed 5 bases and J 1 base; nucleotides not matched to a gene: 13. The CDR3 contains 17 residues. Germline CDR1 MDHEN, CDR2 SYDVKM. The CDR3 region has the DNA TGTGCCAGCAGTCCAGACCCAACCGGGACAGCGAACACTGAAGCTTTCTTT. Amino acid sequence: CASSPDPTGTANTEAFF.

This chain links TRBV10-3 with TRBJ2-1; 13 bases are shared with TRBD2. J was trimmed by 4 bases and V by 0 bases; bases with no gene match: 3. There are 17 residues in the CDR3. Germline assignment: CDR1 ENHRY and CDR2 SYGVKD. CDR3 loop: CAISESRTSGSYNEQFF. CDR3 nucleotide sequence: TGTGCCATCAGTGAGTCCCGGACTAGCGGGAGTTACAATGAGCAGTTCTTC.

V is TRBV15 and J is TRBJ1-2; maybe TRBD1 (5 bases). Per the germline V gene, CDR1 is LNHNV and CDR2 is YYDKDF (reference sequence). Trimming shortened V by 4 bases and J by 4 bases, and 13 bases separated the two germline ends. The CDR3 is made up of 14 amino acids. CDR3: CATSKGKSPYGYTF. The CDR3 DNA follows: TGTGCCACCAGCAAGGGGAAAAGTCCCTATGGCTACACCTTC.

The gene calls are TRBV13 and TRBJ2-3, with TRBD1 matching 8 bases. The V and J ends lost 8 bases and 4 bases, in that order; junction bases with no gene match: 8. CDR3 length: 14 residues. Germline V gene sequence: CDR1 PRHDT, CDR2 FYEKMQ (reference sequence). The CDR3 sequence is CASRTQGASDTQYF. The CDR3 DNA sequence: TGTGCCAGCCGGACTCAGGGGGCTTCAGATACGCAGTATTTT. The entire variable domain, with the rest obtained from reference TRBV13 and TRBJ2-3, is as follows: AAGVIQSPRHLIKEKRETATLKCYPIPRHDTVYWYQQGPGQDPQFLISFYEKMQSDKGSIPDRFSAQQFSDYHSELNMSSLELGDSALYFCASRTQGASDTQYFGPGTRLTVL.

The gene calls are TRBV5-6 and TRBJ1-2; perhaps TRBD1 as D (5 bases). The CDR3 runs to 13 residues. The germline CDR1 and CDR2 sequences are SGHDT and YYEEEE. The V and J ends lost 1 base and 4 bases respectively, with 8 bases between them. This CDR3 is CASSLQGTYGYTF. CDR3 bases: TGTGCCAGCAGCTTGCAGGGTACCTATGGCTACACCTTC.

The V and J genes are TRBV2 and TRBJ2-7; TRBD1 aligns across 8 bases. Germline V CDR1 and CDR2: SNHLY, FYNNEI. V shed 7 bases, J shed 1 base, and the junction held 3 bases outside the gene matches. The CDR3 runs 13 residues. The CDR3 here is CASTGQGSYEQYF. CDR3 nucleotides: TGTGCCAGCACAGGACAGGGTTCCTACGAGCAGTACTTC.

V and J are TRBV2 and TRBJ2-7; 10 nucleotides align to TRBD2. The CDR3 runs to 15 residues. Unmatched junction bases numbered 10, after V lost 6 bases and J lost 5 bases. Per germline, CDR1 SNHLY and CDR2 FYNNEI. This chain's CDR3 is CASRTPEREGHEQYF. The CDR3 DNA sequence: TGTGCCAGCAGGACCCCCGAGCGGGAGGGCCACGAGCAGTACTTC.

The chain joins TRBV5-1 to TRBJ2-3; 7 bases agree with TRBD1. Trimming removed 0 bases from V and 1 base from J; junction bases left unmatched: 11. Germline V gene lookup returns CDR1 SGHRS and CDR2 YFSETQ. This CDR3 has 18 residues. The CDR3 nucleotides are TGCGCCAGCAGCTTGGGCGTCACAGGGGTAGTTCGCACAGATACGCAGTATTTT. Translated: CASSLGVTGVVRTDTQYF.

The chain uses TRBV27 and TRBJ2-1; D is unclear. The V gene lost 3 bases and the J gene lost 7 bases, with 13 bases spanning the gap. Per germline, CDR1 MNHEY and CDR2 SMNVEV (reference sequence). This CDR3 is 14 amino acids long. The CDR3 sequence is CASSFGIVGNEQFF. CDR3 DNA: TGTGCCAGCAGTTTCGGTATTGTTGGGAATGAGCAGTTCTTC.

The CDR3 bases are TGTGCCAGCAGTTTATCAGGGACTAGCGGGAGTCGGGGTTACGAGCAGTACTTC. This codes for CASSLSGTSGSRGYEQYF. The V and J genes are TRBV27 and TRBJ2-7; 14 bases line up with TRBD2. V was clipped by 0 bases and J by 4 bases; unmatched bases: 8. Germline CDR1 and CDR2: MNHEY and SMNVEV (reference sequence). The CDR3 runs 18 residues.